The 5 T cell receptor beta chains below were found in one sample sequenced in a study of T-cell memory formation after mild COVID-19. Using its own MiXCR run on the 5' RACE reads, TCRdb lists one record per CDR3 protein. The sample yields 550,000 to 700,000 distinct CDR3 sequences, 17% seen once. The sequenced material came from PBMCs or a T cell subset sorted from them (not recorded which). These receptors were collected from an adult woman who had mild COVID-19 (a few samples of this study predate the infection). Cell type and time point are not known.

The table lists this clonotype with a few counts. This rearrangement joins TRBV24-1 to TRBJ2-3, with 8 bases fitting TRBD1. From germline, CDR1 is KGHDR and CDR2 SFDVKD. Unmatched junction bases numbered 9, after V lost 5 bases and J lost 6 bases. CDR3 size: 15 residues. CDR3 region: CATSGAGGNRDTQYF. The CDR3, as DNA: TGTGCCACCAGTGGAGCAGGGGGCAATCGTGATACGCAGTATTTT.

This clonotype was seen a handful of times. This CDR3 reads CASSQLSDFTGELFF. The CDR3 coding sequence is TGCGCCAGCAGCCAGTTAAGCGATTTCACCGGGGAGCTGTTTTTT. The chain recombines TRBV4-3 with TRBJ2-2; no clear D. The V end lost 3 bases, the J end lost 4 bases, and 12 bases lay between the germline ends. CDR1 and CDR2 from the germline V gene are LGHNA and YSLEER. This CDR3 contains 15 residues.

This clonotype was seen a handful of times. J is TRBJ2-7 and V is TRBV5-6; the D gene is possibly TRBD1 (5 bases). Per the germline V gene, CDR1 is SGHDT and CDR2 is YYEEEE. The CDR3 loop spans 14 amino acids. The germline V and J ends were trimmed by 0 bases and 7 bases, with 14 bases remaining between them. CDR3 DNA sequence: TGTGCCAGCAGCTTGGTGCTACAGGCTGGGGAGCAGTACTTC. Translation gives CASSLVLQAGEQYF.

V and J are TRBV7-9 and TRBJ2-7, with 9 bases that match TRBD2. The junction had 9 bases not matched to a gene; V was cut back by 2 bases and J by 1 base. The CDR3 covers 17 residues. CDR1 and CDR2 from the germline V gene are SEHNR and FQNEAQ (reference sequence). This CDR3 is CASSLPKTSGLSYEQYF. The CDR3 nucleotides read TGTGCCAGCAGCTTACCAAAGACTAGCGGTTTGTCCTACGAGCAGTACTTC. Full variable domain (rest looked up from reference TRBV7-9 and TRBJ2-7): DTGVSQNPRHKITKRGQNVTFRCDPISEHNRLYWYRQTLGQGPEFLTYFQNEAQLEKSRLLSDRFSAERPKGSFSTLEIQRTEQGDSAMYLCASSLPKTSGLSYEQYFGPGTRLTVT.

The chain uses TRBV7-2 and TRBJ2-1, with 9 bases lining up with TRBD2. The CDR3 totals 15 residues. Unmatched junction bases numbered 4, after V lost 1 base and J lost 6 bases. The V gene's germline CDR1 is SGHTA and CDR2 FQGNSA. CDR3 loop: CASSLVSGSGNEQFF. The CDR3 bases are TGTGCCAGCAGCTTAGTTAGCGGGAGCGGCAATGAGCAGTTCTTC.